This T cell receptor (beta chain) was sequenced in a study of identical twins' blood T cells. A previously described protocol, modified, built RNA-based TCR cDNA libraries. MiXCR, applied by TCRdb to the 5' RACE reads, yields one record per CDR3 protein. In the table there are fewer than 450,000 distinct CDR3 sequences, over 25% of which are singletons. Germline V CDR1 and CDR2: SGHAT, FQNNGV. CDR3 size: 14 residues. Between the trimmed V and J ends, which lost 5 bases and 6 bases, there was a span of 16 bases. Sequencing was performed on PBMCs. The chain is built from TRBV11-2 and TRBJ1-1, with D hard to call. The receptor comes from a woman between 18 and 50 years old in good health. This CDR3 is CASSLQMGTSEAFF. The DNA of the CDR3 is TGTGCCAGCAGCCTCCAGATGGGAACGTCTGAAGCTTTCTTT.